The clone carrying this TCR beta chain occurred many times. Its antigen remains unknown. V gave up 5 bases and J gave up 11 bases, with 19 bases separating them. Germline CDR1 reads SGHTA; CDR2 reads FQGNSA. CDR3 length: 13 residues. The data derive from a study of neurological immune-mediated disorders. General study points: One related-CDR3 cluster, which may be a signature, held the repertoires of 18 of 34 multiple sclerosis patients after phylogenetic grouping.

2 million PBMCs stored at -80 C were the source of the unsorted libraries. Each TCR transcript was tagged with a 10-nucleotide random UMI during 5'RACE. TCRdb itself ran the 5' RACE reads through MiXCR, one entry per CDR3 protein. The data contain tens of thousands of distinct CDR3 sequences, 3.5% to 4.5% of them seen just once; the ten biggest clones take up under 2.5%. This chain joins TRBV7-2 and TRBJ2-7; D perhaps matches TRBD2 (6 bases). The sequencing sample was made of PBMCs. This sequence originates from a woman in her forties or fifties with multiple sclerosis. CDR3 loop: CASSASVEGGEYF. The CDR3 DNA sequence: TGTGCCAGCAGCGCTTCGGTTGAGGGAGGAGAGTACTTC.